This TCR beta chain was captured in a study of T cell repertoires in cytomegalovirus infection. Study-level information: Researchers turned to recently identified HLA-C-restricted CMV epitopes as well as well-studied HLA-B-restricted ones. An indication of both CMV infection and matching HLA type came from public TCR beta signatures. Broader study findings: Accumulated public TCR beta family frequency recognized individuals carrying CMV together with the relevant HLA. What dominated the ex vivo response were HLA-C-restricted CMV-specific TCR beta clonotypes.

TCRdb fed the reads into MiXCR, producing one record per CDR3 protein. The table includes about 160,000 distinct CDR3 sequences, about a fifth detected once. This CDR3 comprises 14 residues. Trimming took 1 base from V and 7 from J, leaving 11 bases between them. CDR1 is MGHRA and CDR2 is YSYEKL in the germline V gene. Comment on this clonotype: Its antigen remains unidentified.

Sequencing used CD8+ T cells from cultured PBMCs, obtained from culture after CMV antigen stimulation. The V call is TRBV4-1, the J call TRBJ1-5; no reliable D call. This clonotype was sampled from a human donor in good health (CMV status not recorded). Some clones in this sample may be carry-over from other donors' samples. DNA for the CDR3: TGCGCCAGCAGCCAAGTAAATGGGAACCAGCCCCAGCATTTT. As protein: CASSQVNGNQPQHF.